The TCR beta chain under discussion was sequenced for a study of vaccination effects on CD4 cells after COVID-19. The data were produced by immunoSEQ multiplex PCR, yet TCRdb's version contains in-frame clones alone and is incomplete. Of 66,000 or so clones listed, 74% are singletons. Culturing for roughly 9 days preceded CD4+ T cell isolation. Each participant received a vaccine that was either BNT162b2 or mRNA-1273, given as two doses. The healthy vaccine recipients, who had no prior SARS-CoV-2 infection, showed negative nucleocapsid antibodies. General study results and limits: Few convalescent patients and no early post-infection timepoints were included in the study. Infection-derived and vaccine-derived clones contracted markedly late after vaccination.

Note on this clone: Antigen: not known.

Germline V gene data show CDR1 as MRHNA and CDR2 as SNTAGT. V was shortened by 2 bases and J by 3 bases, with 11 bases between the two germline ends. The CDR3 consists of 14 residues. The clonotype comes from a human donor who received a COVID-19 vaccine. The sequenced sample was CD4+ T cells from PBMCs cultured without peptide, obtained after COVID-19 vaccination. V and J are TRBV6-4 and TRBJ2-7, with D perhaps TRBD2 (5 bases). The CDR3 DNA sequence: TGTGCCAGCAGTGACCGGCTAGCCCTCTACGAGCAGTACGTC. Translation: CASSDRLALYEQYV.